This entry is about one T cell receptor beta chain. This sample stems from a study of Tregs in tolerant kidney transplant recipients. Profiling relied on immunoSEQ multiplex PCR, and the TCRdb table lists in-frame clones only, not all of them. The sample holds about 61,000 clones, roughly 85% seen once. With 10 bases removed from V and 6 bases from J, the gap between germline ends came to 16 bases. Germline assignment: CDR1 ENHRY and CDR2 SYGVKD. The CDR3 extends over 13 amino acids. This specimen consisted of Tregs from blood, obtained before the transplant. The chain recombines TRBV10-3 with TRBJ2-1; tentative D call: TRBD2 (7 bases). This sequence originates from a human donor who received a combined kidney and bone marrow transplant. In DNA form, the CDR3 reads TGTGCCAGTAACGGGGGGCCAGGCAATGAGCAGTTCTTC. Protein sequence: CASNGGPGNEQFF.